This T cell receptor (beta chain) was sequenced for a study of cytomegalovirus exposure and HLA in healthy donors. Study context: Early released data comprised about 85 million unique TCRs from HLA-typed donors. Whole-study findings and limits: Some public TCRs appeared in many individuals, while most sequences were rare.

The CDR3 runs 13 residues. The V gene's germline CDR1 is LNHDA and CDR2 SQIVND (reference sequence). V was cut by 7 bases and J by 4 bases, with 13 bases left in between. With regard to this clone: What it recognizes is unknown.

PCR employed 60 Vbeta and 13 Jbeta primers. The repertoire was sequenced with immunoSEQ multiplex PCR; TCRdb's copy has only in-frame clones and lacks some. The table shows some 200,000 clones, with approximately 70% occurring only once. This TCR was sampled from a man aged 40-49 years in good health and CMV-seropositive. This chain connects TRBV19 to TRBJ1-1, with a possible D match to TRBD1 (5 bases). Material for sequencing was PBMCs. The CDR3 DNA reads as TGTGCCAGTAACCTCGGGGGGGGCACTGAAGCTTTCTTT. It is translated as CASNLGGGTEAFF.